This paragraph covers one TCR beta chain sequence. Its antigen remains unidentified. Base qualities are missing; no much larger clone stands one base away. The germline V gene supplies CDR1 MNHEY and CDR2 SVGEGT. There are 16 amino acids in the CDR3, from cysteine to phenylalanine inclusive. CDR3 DNA only is kept here, 48 bases in frame from base 1. Ends trimmed: V by 2 bases, J by 1 base; bases unmatched to a gene: 5. In light of the paper, this sample's treatment or condition label describes: around 19 received Ad26.COV2.S at low or high dose, single or two shots; about five received placebo; per-sample allocation not given. For vaccine and placebo recipients, repertoires were sequenced using samples collected on day 63 after the first injection. Cohort 1b enrolled fewer than 30 adults aged 18-55 years at a single site in Boston, USA, between 29 July and 7 August 2020. Ad26.COV2.S consisted of a replication-incompetent adenovirus type 26 vector by which a prefusion-stabilized SARS-CoV-2 spike protein from the original Wuhan strain was expressed.

The immunoSEQ Assay was used to sequence TCRbeta CDR3 regions. After extraction, genomic DNA underwent amplification by bias-controlled multiplex PCR, followed by high-throughput sequencing. The authors' analysis ran thus. Collapsing and filtering of sequences were performed to quantify the absolute abundance of each unique TCRbeta CDR3 region. T cell fraction was estimated by normalizing TCRbeta template counts to usable DNA, which was measured by amplifying reference genes present in all nucleated cells. Repertoire TCRs were annotated as SARS-CoV-2-specific when V gene, CDR3 amino acid sequence and J gene were exactly matched to a known reactive TCR set. The reference SARS-CoV-2 TCR set came from MIRA and was filtered for enrichment in COVID-19-positive ImmuneCODE repertoires, removing public or cross-reactive TCRs. Based on the MIRA antigens, annotated TCRs were further analysed at the level of specific ORF or position within ORF. Depth was the summed frequency of annotated unique rearrangements, while breadth was defined as annotated unique rearrangements over total unique productive rearrangements. Two-sided Wilcoxon rank-sum tests were used to compare TCR breadth between groups. TCRdb re-hosts the immuneACCESS table, in-frame sequences only. Its copies lack some clones; in the studies checked, an unresolved V gene accounts for under half of them, and the cause for the rest is not known. The DNA was the basis for D and trimming; V, J and clone size are from that table. The sample has 350,000 to 500,000 clones on record, around nine tenths of them singletons. The ten biggest clones cover 3.5% to 4% of the sample.

The sample comes from a study of Ad26.COV2.S vaccination and SARS-CoV-2 variants (dated by TCRdb to about 2021). Context from the whole study: Donors in the vaccine arm were drawn from COV1001, a phase I-IIa trial of Ad26.COV2.S in healthy adults that was multicentre, randomized, double-blind and placebo-controlled. Dosing of Ad26.COV2.S was intramuscular, at either 5x10^10 or 1x10^11 viral particles, delivered as one shot or as two shots spaced 56 days apart. The TCR-sequenced set comprised around 30 samples: around 20 Ad26.COV2.S vaccine recipients, 5 placebo recipients and 8 SARS-CoV-2 convalescent individuals. Trial participants were randomized into five groups of five, in which low-dose or high-dose Ad26.COV2.S was given once or twice, or placebo was given on both occasions. Throughout the experiments and outcome assessment, investigators stayed blinded to trial group allocation. TCRbeta repertoire sequencing served as the tool for gauging how specific and how broad the SARS-CoV-2-reactive T cell receptors were following Ad26.COV2.S vaccination. What the work shows at the level of the full study, not this receptor alone: Vaccine and placebo recipients had comparable non-spike TCR breadth, which fits with the vaccine containing only spike. After vaccination, substantial breadth of spike-specific CD8+ and CD4+ T cell responses was reported. It was noted by the authors that total T cell responses may have been underestimated by the TCR breadth and depth analyses. Comparing responses between vaccine doses or regimens was not something the study was powered to do. Higher spike-specific TCR breadth was observed in Ad26.COV2.S recipients than in placebo recipients (P = 0.0014).

Specimen: peripheral blood, collected in a trial of Ad26.COV2.S vaccine versus placebo. The receptor was isolated from a person aged 18-60 years who received the Ad26.COV2.S COVID-19 vaccine or a placebo. The chain employs TRBV6-2 or TRBV6-3 and TRBJ2-5; 9 nucleotides in the junction match TRBD2. This receptor has the CDR3 CASSYEVAGAQETQYF. The nucleotide sequence reads TGTGCCAGCAGTTACGAGGTAGCGGGGGCCCAAGAGACCCAGTACTTC.